A selection of T cell receptor beta chains follows, all from one sample in a study of blood T cell repertoires in COVID-19. Only in-frame clones appear in the TCRdb table, and some are missing; sequencing was by immunoSEQ multiplex PCR. The data hold around 42,000 clones, with about 80% observed a single time. Sequenced: peripheral blood. The origin of the receptors is a woman aged 60-75 years with acute or convalescent COVID-19. CDR3s include the opening cysteine and the closing phenylalanine or tryptophan. D genes are given only for firm matches. Rows give clone size only sometimes, using once, few, many, or a class for an expanded clone.

D gene,V gene,clone size,J gene,CDR3 DNA,CDR3 protein
TRBD2,TRBV3-1/TRBV3-2,-,TRBJ2-7,TGTGCCAGCAGCCGGACTAGCGGGAGGGCCGGGGAGCAGTACTTC,CASSRTSGRAGEQYF
-,TRBV6-1,-,TRBJ2-5,TGTGCCAGCAGTGAAACCCGCGGCGAGACCCAGTACTTC,CASSETRGETQYF
-,TRBV6-5,-,TRBJ1-2,TGTGCCAGCAACATCATAAACAGGGACGTAGATGGCTACACCTTC,CASNIINRDVDGYTF
-,TRBV12-3/TRBV12-4,-,TRBJ1-1,TGTGCCAGCAGCGATCAGGGGAACACTGAAGCTTTCTTT,CASSDQGNTEAFF
-,TRBV27,-,TRBJ1-5,TGTGCCAGCAGTTTTTTAAGCCAGCCCCAGCATTTT,CASSFLSQPQHF
TRBD1,TRBV6-5,-,TRBJ1-2,TGTGCCAGCAGTTACTCGTGGAAAGGGGGCAATGGCTACACCTTC,CASSYSWKGGNGYTF
TRBD1,TRBV5-1,-,TRBJ2-4,TGCGCCAGCAGCTTGGGAGGGACAGGGACAAACATTCAGTACTTC,CASSLGGTGTNIQYF
TRBD2,TRBV7-2,once,TRBJ2-7,TGTGCCAGCAGCTTATATGGGAGAGCGGGGGGTTACGAGCAGTACTTC,CASSLYGRAGGYEQYF
TRBD1,TRBV6-5,-,TRBJ1-4,TGTGCCAGCAGTTACTCGGACAGGGGGCATGAAAAACTGTTTTTT,CASSYSDRGHEKLFF
-,TRBV11-3,-,TRBJ2-2,TGTGCCAGCAGCTTTAGGGGAACCGGGGAGCTGTTTTTT,CASSFRGTGELFF
-,TRBV5-5,once,TRBJ2-2,TGTGCCAGCAGCTTAAGGCAGGGGCCGTTCGCAGGGGAGCTGTTTTTT,CASSLRQGPFAGELFF
-,TRBV24-1,-,TRBJ1-2,TGTGCCACCAGTGAACCCGAGACAAGCTATGGCTACACCTTC,CATSEPETSYGYTF
-,TRBV21-1,-,TRBJ1-4,TGTGCCAGCAGCACAACGAGCGGCAGGTTTTATGAAAAACTGTTTTTT,CASSTTSGRFYEKLFF
-,TRBV18,-,TRBJ2-7,TGTGCCAGCTCACCGAGGGTGGGCCTAGACGAGCAGTACTTC,CASSPRVGLDEQYF
TRBD2,TRBV27,-,TRBJ2-3,TGTGCCAGCAGTCCCCGGACTAGCGTACTCACCCCCACAGATACGCAGTATTTT,CASSPRTSVLTPTDTQYF
TRBD2,TRBV15,-,TRBJ2-1,TGTGCCACCAGCCCCGGGACTAGCGGGGGGCAGCAGTTCTTC,CATSPGTSGGQQFF
TRBD1,TRBV27,-,TRBJ1-2,TGTGCCAGCAGGGCAGGGGGGCCGAACTATGGCTACACCTTC,CASRAGGPNYGYTF
-,TRBV29-1,-,TRBJ2-1,TGCAGCGTTGTCGGCAATGAGCAGTTCTTC,CSVVGNEQFF
-,TRBV18,-,TRBJ2-3,TGTGCCAGCTCAAAAACGGAGGATACGCAGTATTTT,CASSKTEDTQYF
TRBD1,TRBV10-3,-,TRBJ1-2,TGTGCCATCAGTGAGTTCGACAGGGAAGGCTACACCTTC,CAISEFDREGYTF
TRBD1,TRBV6-6,-,TRBJ1-1,TGTGCCAGCAGTTCCGGGACAGGGGGCTCGGCTTTCTTT,CASSSGTGGSAFF
-,TRBV6-2/TRBV6-3,-,TRBJ1-2,TGTGCCAGCAGTAACGCGTACAACTATGGCTACACCTTC,CASSNAYNYGYTF
-,TRBV3-1/TRBV3-2,-,TRBJ1-4,TGTGCCAGCAGCAATAGCCCCAAAAAACTGTTTTTT,CASSNSPKKLFF
TRBD2,TRBV19,-,TRBJ2-3,TGTGCCAGTAGTATAGATGGCGGGAGGACAACAGATACGCAGTATTTT,CASSIDGGRTTDTQYF